This entry lists 31 T cell receptor beta chains sequenced from one sample in a study of T-cell memory formation after mild COVID-19. Via MiXCR, TCRdb re-called the 5' RACE reads, giving one row per CDR3 protein. The table lists some 260,000 distinct CDR3 sequences, 16% of them singletons, with approximately 3.5% in the top ten. The specimen was PBMCs or a T cell subset sorted from them (not recorded which). These receptors came from a man aged 18-30 years who had mild COVID-19 (a few samples of this study predate the infection). Cell type and time point are not known.

This clonotype was found a few times. V is TRBV11-2 and J is TRBJ2-5; the D is unclear. The V gene lost 0 bases and the J gene lost 5 bases, with 10 bases spanning the gap. Germline V CDR1 and CDR2: SGHAT, FQNNGV. The CDR3 totals 14 residues. CDR3 residues: CASSLDHNRETQYF. CDR3 DNA: TGTGCCAGCAGCTTAGATCATAACCGGGAGACCCAGTACTTC.

V is TRBV5-6 and J is TRBJ1-6; TRBD1 might be the D (6 bases). Germline V lookup: CDR1 SGHDT, CDR2 YYEEEE. With 0 bases removed from V and 7 bases from J, the gap between germline ends came to 11 bases. This CDR3 contains 15 residues. The CDR3 loop is CASSLGRGRNSPLHF. In nucleotides, the CDR3 is TGTGCCAGCAGCTTGGGGAGGGGGAGGAATTCACCCCTCCACTTT. The full variable domain, rest sourced from reference TRBV5-6 and TRBJ1-6, is DAGVTQSPTHLIKTRGQQVTLRCSPKSGHDTVSWYQQALGQGPQFIFQYYEEEERQRGNFPDRFSGHQFPNYSSELNVNALLLGDSALYLCASSLGRGRNSPLHFGNGTRLTVT.

CDR3 residues: CATSRGATGELFF. The CDR3 DNA reads TGTGCCACCTCAAGAGGGGCGACCGGGGAGCTGTTTTTT. The V and J genes are TRBV24-1 and TRBJ2-2; either TRBD1 or TRBD2 may supply D (5 bases each). This CDR3 contains 13 residues. V was pared by 9 bases and J by 5 bases, with 12 bases between. The germline V gene encodes CDR1 KGHDR and CDR2 SFDVKD.

With respect to this clonotype: Since the CDR3 does not end with the conserved phenylalanine or tryptophan, this likely comes from a read error. V is TRBV20-1 and J is TRBJ2-1, with D uncertain. The CDR3 is made up of 13 amino acids. In germline, CDR1 is DFQATT, CDR2 SNEGSKA (reference sequence). The V end was cut by 3 bases, the J end by 9 bases, with 15 bases between. CDR3 DNA sequence: TGCAGTGCTAGCCGCCCTGGGGTTGGTGAGCAGTTCTTA. It codes for CSASRPGVGEQFL.

The chain uses TRBV6-5 and TRBJ2-3, with unresolved D. CDR1 and CDR2 from the germline V gene are MNHEY and SVGAGI. The CDR3 is made up of 11 amino acids. V was shortened by 2 bases and J by 10 bases, with 7 bases between the two germline ends. The CDR3 spells CASSYLFSQYF. DNA of the CDR3: TGTGCCAGCAGTTACCTCTTTTCGCAGTATTTT.

The J gene is TRBJ2-1, the V gene TRBV6-6; no reliable D call. Trimming took off 6 bases at V and 0 bases at J, with 15 bases between the two ends. Germline V gene data show CDR1 as MNHNY and CDR2 as SVGAGI (reference sequence). This CDR3 contains 16 residues. The CDR3 here is CASSLRGTSSYNEQFF. CDR3 bases: TGTGCCAGCAGCCTCCGCGGTACGAGCTCCTACAATGAGCAGTTCTTC.

The V and J genes are TRBV18 and TRBJ1-1; D gene uncertain. This CDR3 has 15 amino acids. Trimming cost V 6 bases and J 1 base, with 15 bases left between them. Germline V gene data show CDR1 as KGHSH and CDR2 as LQKENI. The CDR3 loop is CASSRSTGPNTEAFF. For the CDR3, the DNA is TGTGCCAGCTCTCGCTCCACCGGGCCGAACACTGAAGCTTTCTTT.

This rearrangement joins TRBV18 to TRBJ1-5; 8 bases are shared with TRBD1. Germline CDR1 and CDR2: KGHSH and LQKENI. The V segment lost 3 bases and the J segment 1 base; nucleotides outside the gene matches: 5. CDR3 length: 16 residues. The CDR3 nucleotides read TGTGCCAGCTCACCTGGGCAGGGGGCGAGCAATCAGCCCCAGCATTTT. The encoded protein is CASSPGQGASNQPQHF.

This clonotype was seen only a few times. The gene calls are TRBV11-2 and TRBJ2-1; D possibly corresponds to TRBD2 (6 bases). V was trimmed by 0 bases and J by 12 bases, leaving 9 bases between them. The germline CDR1 and CDR2 sequences are SGHAT and FQNNGV. The CDR3 runs to 12 residues. CDR3 sequence: CASSLEPGVQFF. The CDR3 DNA is TGTGCCAGCAGCTTAGAACCGGGGGTGCAGTTCTTC.

The chain combines TRBV27 with TRBJ2-1; D is undetermined. The CDR3 runs to 12 residues. V lost 3 bases and J 13 bases, leaving 13 bases between the germline ends. Germline V CDR1 and CDR2: MNHEY, SMNVEV (reference sequence). The CDR3 is CASSFKDTKQFF. CDR3 nucleotides: TGTGCCAGCAGTTTTAAAGATACTAAACAGTTCTTC.

The sample holds a few counts of this clonotype. V and J are TRBV6-6 and TRBJ2-7; possibly TRBD1 for D (5 bases). This CDR3 has 12 amino acids. V dropped 6 bases and J dropped 4 bases, with 10 bases sitting between them. Germline V lookup: CDR1 MNHNY, CDR2 SVGAGI (reference sequence). The DNA of the CDR3 is TGTGCCAGCAGGCCCGACAGATACGAGCAGTACTTC. Translated: CASRPDRYEQYF.

This clonotype was observed a few times. The rearrangement joins TRBV10-1 to TRBJ2-1, with 12 bases identical to TRBD2. V lost 5 bases, J lost 6 bases, and 2 bases stayed unmatched. Germline assignment: CDR1 WNHNN and CDR2 SYGVQD (reference sequence). CDR3 length: 14 residues. The CDR3 reads CASSKTSGGNEQFF. CDR3 coding DNA: TGCGCCAGCAGTAAGACTAGCGGGGGCAATGAGCAGTTCTTC.

This clonotype was counted many times. The V gene is TRBV18, the J gene TRBJ1-1, with D uncertain. Trimming removed 2 bases from V and 12 bases from J, with 19 bases in between. The CDR3 contains 14 residues. From germline, CDR1 is KGHSH and CDR2 LQKENI. As DNA, the CDR3 is TGTGCCAGCTCACCATCGACTGGGCTGCTGGGGTCTTTCTTT. Its translation is CASSPSTGLLGSFF.

The chain uses TRBV6-2 or TRBV6-3 and TRBJ1-1; 9 bases are a match to TRBD1. The germline V gene has CDR1 MNHEY and CDR2 SVGEGT. The CDR3 is 17 amino acids. Trimming removed 4 bases from V and 4 bases from J; junction bases left unmatched: 13. Here the CDR3 reads CASSSVRGQGSGTEAFF. The CDR3 DNA reads TGTGCCAGCAGTTCCGTGAGGGGACAGGGTTCGGGCACTGAAGCTTTCTTT.

This clonotype was observed many times. The J gene is TRBJ1-3, the V gene TRBV27; 7 nucleotides agree with TRBD1. Germline CDR1 and CDR2: MNHEY and SMNVEV (reference sequence). This CDR3 has 16 amino acids. Unmatched junction bases numbered 7, after V lost 5 bases and J lost 0 bases. CDR3 amino acids: CASSERQGFSGNTIYF. DNA of the CDR3: TGTGCCAGCAGTGAACGACAGGGATTCTCTGGAAACACCATATATTTT.

The rearrangement joins TRBV11-2 to TRBJ2-5, with D tentatively TRBD2 (7 bases). Germline loops: CDR1 SGHAT, CDR2 FQNNGV. Trimming removed 6 bases at V and 2 bases at J, with 16 bases between. The CDR3 is made up of 15 amino acids. Here the CDR3 DNA reads TGTGCCAGCAGTTATCGGGGGGCGGTTCAAGAGACCCAGTACTTC. It yields the protein CASSYRGAVQETQYF.

In this sample, this clonotype turned up many times. V gene TRBV7-9 combines with J gene TRBJ2-5; the D gene is possibly TRBD2 (6 bases). Trimming removed 3 bases at V and 5 bases at J, with 10 bases between. This CDR3 has 13 amino acids. The germline CDR1 and CDR2 sequences are SEHNR and FQNEAQ (reference sequence). This CDR3 is CASSFNRGETQYF. DNA of the CDR3: TGTGCCAGCAGCTTCAATCGGGGGGAGACCCAGTACTTC.

The J gene is TRBJ2-3, the V gene TRBV5-1, with D uncertain. The germline V gene encodes CDR1 SGHRS and CDR2 YFSETQ. The CDR3 runs to 13 residues. V was pared by 0 bases and J by 5 bases, with 7 bases between. This CDR3 is CASSLGQEDTQYF. The DNA of the CDR3 is TGCGCCAGCAGCTTGGGACAAGAAGATACGCAGTATTTT.

The DNA for the CDR3 is TGCGCCAGCAGCCAACCCGGAGGCACCGGGGAGCTGTTTTTT. This codes for CASSQPGGTGELFF. V gene TRBV4-1 combines with J gene TRBJ2-2, with a weak D call TRBD2 (5 bases). The CDR3 is 14 residues long. Per the germline V gene, CDR1 is MGHRA and CDR2 is YSYEKL. V lost 2 bases to trimming and J lost 4 bases, with 8 bases between them.

This clonotype was seen only a few times. V is TRBV5-1 and J is TRBJ2-1; weak D call: TRBD1 (6 bases). The length of the CDR3 is 14 residues. The germline V and J ends were trimmed by 4 bases and 6 bases, with 14 bases remaining between them. Germline CDR1 reads SGHRS; CDR2 reads YFSETQ. The CDR3 protein is CASSQNRVSNEQFF. CDR3 sequence (DNA): TGCGCCAGCAGCCAAAACAGGGTGAGCAATGAGCAGTTCTTC.

The table lists this clonotype with a few counts. This chain uses TRBV7-2 with TRBJ2-2, with a possible D match to TRBD1 (6 bases). Trimming removed 7 bases from V and 1 base from J, with 13 bases in between. The CDR3 extends over 15 amino acids. The V gene's germline CDR1 is SGHTA and CDR2 FQGNSA. In DNA, the CDR3 is TGTGCCAGCACCCAGAGACAGGAGAACACCGGGGAGCTGTTTTTT. Translated, it gives CASTQRQENTGELFF.

This clonotype was seen a few times. The chain has TRBV20-1 and TRBJ1-5; D may be TRBD1 (5 bases). CDR3 length equals 13 residues. Germline V gene sequence: CDR1 DFQATT, CDR2 SNEGSKA (reference sequence). The V and J ends lost 1 base and 2 bases respectively, with 6 bases between them. The DNA for the CDR3 is TGCAGTGCTAGAGGGGGGGGCAATCAGCCCCAGCATTTT. Its protein is CSARGGGNQPQHF.

There are a few counts of this clonotype. The genes are TRBV7-2 and TRBJ1-6, with D possibly matching TRBD1 (6 bases). V dropped 1 base and J dropped 8 bases, with 15 bases sitting between them. This CDR3 is built from 16 residues. Germline V gene sequence: CDR1 SGHTA, CDR2 FQGNSA. CDR3 protein: CASSLVGGARDSPLHF. Written as DNA, the CDR3 is TGTGCCAGCAGCTTAGTCGGGGGCGCGAGGGATTCACCCCTCCACTTT.

In this sample, this clonotype turned up a few times. The chain links TRBV5-1 to TRBJ1-4; 7 bases are shared with TRBD1. The CDR3 spans 15 residues. Unmatched junction bases numbered 6, after V lost 0 bases and J lost 7 bases. Germline CDR1 reads SGHRS; CDR2 reads YFSETQ. CDR3: CASSLGTGFGEKLFF. The CDR3 nucleotides are TGCGCCAGCAGCTTGGGGACAGGTTTTGGTGAAAAACTGTTTTTT.

This clonotype was recorded at least ten times. V usage is TRBV5-4 and J usage is TRBJ1-1, with TRBD1 as a possible D gene (5 bases). Trimming removed 5 bases at V and 2 bases at J, with 13 bases between. Per germline, CDR1 SGHNT and CDR2 YYREEE (reference sequence). This CDR3 region has 14 residues. The CDR3 reads CASRPDSDNTEAFF. The CDR3 DNA is TGTGCCAGCAGACCCGACAGTGACAACACTGAAGCTTTCTTT.

The gene calls are TRBV10-3 and TRBJ1-5; D is possibly TRBD1 (5 bases). Germline CDR1 and CDR2: ENHRY and SYGVKD. With 0 bases removed from V and 5 bases from J, the gap between germline ends came to 11 bases. CDR3 length: 15 residues. The CDR3 is CAISESRGRDQPQHF. DNA of the CDR3: TGTGCCATCAGTGAGTCGAGGGGCCGTGATCAGCCCCAGCATTTT.

This chain links TRBV2 with TRBJ2-3; D remains unclear. CDR3 length: 14 residues. Trimming cost V 5 bases and J 0 bases, with 9 bases left between them. Germline V gene data show CDR1 as SNHLY and CDR2 as FYNNEI. The CDR3 region has the DNA TGTGCCAGCAGTCATCCGATTAGCACAGATACGCAGTATTTT. Translation gives CASSHPISTDTQYF.

This clonotype was picked up a small number of times. The chain recombines TRBV7-2 with TRBJ2-7, with D possibly matching TRBD1 (5 bases). CDR3 size: 14 residues. V lost 3 bases and J 0 bases, leaving 9 bases between the germline ends. The V gene's germline CDR1 is SGHTA and CDR2 FQGNSA. In DNA, the CDR3 is TGTGCCAGCAGCTTTACGCAGGGCTCCTACGAGCAGTACTTC. Protein sequence: CASSFTQGSYEQYF.

This clonotype occurred a few times. V and J are TRBV7-2 and TRBJ2-3; 8 nucleotides align to TRBD2. J gave up 6 bases and V 5 bases, and 7 bases lay outside the gene matches. Germline lookup yields CDR1 SGHTA and CDR2 FQGNSA. CDR3 size: 14 residues. CDR3 region: CASSPMGGGDTQYF. CDR3 nucleotides: TGTGCCAGCAGCCCTATGGGCGGGGGGGATACGCAGTATTTT. Looking up the rest from reference TRBV7-2 and TRBJ2-3 gives the full variable domain: GAGVSQSPSNKVTEKGKDVELRCDPISGHTALYWYRQSLGQGLEFLIYFQGNSAPDKSGLPSDRFSAERTGGSVSTLTIQRTQQEDSAVYLCASSPMGGGDTQYFGPGTRLTVL.

This clonotype was detected ten times or more. This chain links TRBV5-5 with TRBJ2-2, with D possibly being TRBD1 or TRBD2 (5 bases each). Germline-derived CDR1 and CDR2 are SGHKS and YYEKEE (reference sequence). The V and J ends lost 4 bases and 1 base respectively, with 8 bases between them. CDR3 length: 14 amino acids. CDR3 sequence: CASSMGVNTGELFF. In DNA, the CDR3 is TGTGCCAGCAGCATGGGGGTGAACACCGGGGAGCTGTTTTTT.

This clonotype was picked up many times. V and J are TRBV2 and TRBJ1-2; D ambiguous. The germline V and J ends were trimmed by 5 bases and 4 bases, with 14 bases remaining between them. This CDR3 has 14 amino acids. CDR1 is SNHLY, CDR2 FYNNEI, per germline. This CDR3 reads CASSYEMVFYGYTF. The CDR3 DNA sequence: TGTGCCAGCAGTTACGAAATGGTCTTCTATGGCTACACCTTC.